This TCR beta chain was found in a study of cytomegalovirus exposure and HLA in healthy donors. V was clipped by 3 bases and J by 9 bases; unmatched bases: 6. The CDR3 sequence is 16 residues long. Germline values: CDR1 LGHNA, CDR2 YSLEER. Primers included in the PCR were 60 Vbeta and 13 Jbeta primers. TCRdb's table, derived via immunoSEQ multiplex PCR, lists solely in-frame clones and lacks some. The table records roughly 100,000 clones, 76% of them present only once. Overall study results and limits: Cytomegalovirus association was listed for around 180 TCR beta chains.

This clone has only a few counts. Its specificity is unknown. The chain employs TRBV4-3 and TRBJ2-2, with TRBD2 identical over 14 bases. The sequence came from a man aged 40-49 years in good health and CMV-seronegative. Sequenced material: PBMCs. In nucleotides, the CDR3 is TGCGCCAGCAGCCAGGGACTAGCGGGGGTTCACCGGGAGCTGTTTTTT. Amino acid sequence: CASSQGLAGVHRELFF.